This is a list of T cell receptor beta chains from one sample in a study of molecular identifiers for immune sequencing clone quantification. TCRdb fed the PCR reads into MiXCR, producing one record per CDR3 protein. The data hold about 500,000 distinct CDR3 sequences, with about a fifth observed a single time. Specimen: naive CD8+ T cells from blood, with Jurkat cell RNA spiked in. The source of these receptors is a human donor in good health. Some libraries in this study had Jurkat cell RNA spiked in. The CDR3 runs from the conserved cysteine through the conserved F or W. Fields, in order: V gene, clone size, J gene, D gene, CDR3 protein, CDR3 DNA. The D gene is left open where the match is weak. Some rows have no size entry. The others give once, few or many, or a class for an expanded clone.

TRBV13,many,TRBJ2-5,TRBD2,CASSDGTRYQETQYF,TGTGCCAGCAGCGACGGGACTAGGTACCAAGAGACCCAGTACTTC
TRBV14,many,TRBJ2-1,TRBD2,CASSHGLAGGPRGHEQFF,TGTGCCAGCAGCCATGGACTAGCGGGGGGGCCGCGGGGACATGAGCAGTTCTTC
TRBV5-4,few,TRBJ2-3,TRBD1,CACSRTGSGSDTQYF,TGTGCCTGCAGCCGGACAGGGAGTGGGTCAGATACGCAGTATTTT
TRBV30,few,TRBJ1-2,.,CAWSPSGENYGYTF,TGTGCCTGGAGCCCAAGTGGGGAAAACTATGGCTACACCTTC
TRBV12-5,.,TRBJ1-1,.,CASGVGGTEAFF,TGTGCTAGTGGGGTAGGGGGAACTGAAGCTTTCTTT
TRBV4-1,many,TRBJ1-1,.,CASSQVTGQNAEAFF,TGCGCCAGCAGCCAAGTGACAGGACAAAACGCTGAAGCTTTCTTT
TRBV7-9,few,TRBJ2-1,TRBD2,CASSFSGGGHNEQFF,TGTGCCAGCAGCTTTAGCGGGGGGGGACACAATGAGCAGTTCTTC
TRBV12-3/TRBV12-4,many,TRBJ2-3,.,CASSLDGTDTDTQYF,TGTGCCAGCAGTTTAGACGGGACTGACACAGATACGCAGTATTTT
TRBV20-1,few,TRBJ2-7,.,CSLLGGIGERIPYEQYF,TGCAGCCTCTTGGGCGGGATTGGGGAGCGCATCCCCTACGAGCAGTACTTC
TRBV9,many,TRBJ1-1,.,CASSVVMGNTEAFF,TGTGCCAGCAGCGTAGTAATGGGGAACACTGAAGCTTTCTTT
TRBV6-6,few,TRBJ2-3,.,CASSYIAVGTDTQYF,TGTGCCAGCAGTTACATAGCGGTGGGCACAGATACGCAGTATTTT
TRBV6-2/TRBV6-3,.,TRBJ2-7,TRBD2,CASSSKTVTSGEPYEQYF,TGTGCCAGCAGTTCGAAAACAGTGACTAGCGGAGAACCTTACGAGCAGTACTTC
TRBV4-1,few,TRBJ2-2,.,CASSYRLNTGELFF,TGCGCCAGCAGCTATCGGTTGAACACCGGGGAGCTGTTTTTT
TRBV7-9,many,TRBJ2-7,.,CASSPPGQLVEQYF,TGTGCCAGCAGCCCACCCGGCCAGTTAGTGGAGCAGTACTTC
TRBV3-1,few,TRBJ2-5,.,CASSRGSTHQETQYF,TGTGCCAGCAGCCGGGGGAGTACCCACCAAGAGACCCAGTACTTC
TRBV12-3/TRBV12-4,many,TRBJ2-1,.,CASSLFSWGDEQFF,TGTGCCAGCAGTTTATTTTCATGGGGGGATGAGCAGTTCTTC
TRBV5-4,few,TRBJ2-5,.,CASSSRPARPETQYF,TGTGCCAGCAGCTCACGACCAGCCCGCCCAGAGACCCAGTACTTC
TRBV5-1,.,TRBJ2-3,.,CASSLVIRERGTDTQYF,TGCGCCAGCAGCTTGGTGATACGGGAGCGGGGCACAGATACGCAGTATTTT
TRBV5-3,few,TRBJ2-7,TRBD2,CASSLAFGDYGQYF,TGTGCCAGCAGCTTGGCGTTTGGGGACTACGGGCAGTACTTC
TRBV5-1,few,TRBJ2-7,TRBD2,CASSLADGLVSYEQYF,TGCGCCAGCAGCTTGGCGGACGGACTAGTCTCTTACGAGCAGTACTTC
TRBV29-1,many,TRBJ2-5,TRBD1,CSVGVTGGETQYF,TGCAGCGTGGGAGTGACAGGGGGGGAGACCCAGTACTTC
TRBV7-9,.,TRBJ2-1,TRBD1,CASSLTRTGINQRQQFF,TGTGCCAGCAGCCTGACCCGGACAGGGATCAATCAGCGTCAGCAGTTCTTC